These 25 T cell receptor beta chains came from one sample sequenced in a study of T cells in Graves' hyperthyroidism and ophthalmopathy. RNA transcripts were the template for amplifying TCR beta CDR3 regions. Researchers ran a first-round RT-PCR on the TCR CDR3 using the HTBI primer set. MiXCR, run by TCRdb on the multiplex PCR reads, gives a single entry per CDR3 protein. The table has fewer than 450,000 distinct CDR3 sequences, about 15% seen once. Sequenced material: blood. These receptors all come from a woman aged 25 to 39 with Graves' hyperthyroidism that later progressed to Graves' ophthalmopathy.

This clonotype was recorded many times. This sequence joins TRBV20-1 and TRBJ1-5, with D possibly TRBD1 on 5 matching bases. In germline, CDR1 is DFQATT, CDR2 SNEGSKA (reference sequence). The CDR3 has 14 residues. Trimming took off 1 base at V and 6 bases at J, with 13 bases between the two ends. Written as DNA, the CDR3 is TGCAGTGCTAGAGGGGGCGGGTTGGCTCAGCCCCAGCATTTT. Translating gives CSARGGGLAQPQHF.

This clonotype has only one observation. V is TRBV2 and J is TRBJ2-1, with TRBD2 matching 13 bases. V was pared by 8 bases and J by 7 bases, with 5 bases of the junction left unmatched. The germline V gene has CDR1 SNHLY and CDR2 FYNNEI. The CDR3 totals 14 residues. CDR3 amino acids: CASSGLAGENEQFF. In DNA form, the CDR3 reads TGTGCCAGCTCAGGACTAGCGGGAGAAAATGAGCAGTTCTTC.

This clonotype was picked up many times. V usage is TRBV12-3 or TRBV12-4 and J usage is TRBJ1-5, with D hard to call. The length of the CDR3 is 14 residues. The V and J ends lost 1 base and 3 bases respectively, with 7 bases between them. The CDR3: CASSLEGSNQPQHF. The CDR3 DNA follows: TGTGCCAGCAGTTTAGAAGGTTCCAATCAGCCCCAGCATTTT.

This clonotype was seen repeatedly, ten times or more. The chain links TRBV4-2 to TRBJ1-1; weak D call: TRBD1 (6 bases). Germline V gene lookup returns CDR1 LGHNA and CDR2 YNFKEQ. The CDR3 totals 16 residues. Trimming pared 0 bases from V and 3 bases from J, leaving 14 bases between. The CDR3 reads CASSQEAHRADTEAFF. DNA for the CDR3: TGTGCCAGCAGCCAAGAAGCGCACAGGGCGGACACTGAAGCTTTCTTT.

In this sample, this clonotype turned up a few times. The chain links TRBV3-1 to TRBJ2-7, with 10 bases identical to TRBD2. With 2 bases clipped from V and 5 bases from J, the junction kept 6 bases outside the gene matches. Germline V lookup: CDR1 LGHDT, CDR2 YNNKEL (reference sequence). This CDR3 is 15 amino acids long. The CDR3 bases are TGTGCCAGCAGCCAAAACCAACTAGCGGGAAACGAGCAGTACTTC. It codes for CASSQNQLAGNEQYF.

In its sample, this clonotype was seen many times. The CDR3 bases are TGCAGTGCTAGAGGGGCCGGGACAGGGCTTCAGTACTTC. Translation: CSARGAGTGLQYF. The rearrangement uses TRBV20-1 and TRBJ2-5, with 9 bases aligning to TRBD1. The CDR3 contains 13 residues. V lost 1 base and J lost 11; bases outside the gene matches: 8. CDR1 and CDR2 from the germline V gene are DFQATT and SNEGSKA (reference sequence).

This clonotype was recorded many times. The chain couples TRBV7-9 to TRBJ1-1, with 9 bases that match TRBD1. Germline V lookup: CDR1 SEHNR, CDR2 FQNEAQ (reference sequence). The V gene end was trimmed by 3 bases and the J gene end by 10 bases; junction bases not matched to a gene: 9. CDR3 size: 14 residues. The CDR3 loop reads CASSFPMDRGGAFF. Written as DNA, the CDR3 is TGTGCCAGCAGCTTCCCAATGGACAGGGGAGGAGCTTTCTTT.

This chain uses TRBV11-2 with TRBJ2-1, with TRBD2 matching over 8 bases. Germline V gene lookup returns CDR1 SGHAT and CDR2 FQNNGV. V trimming: 1 base; J trimming: 13 bases; junction bases outside the gene matches: 9. The CDR3 is 14 amino acids. The DNA for the CDR3 is TGTGCCAGCAGCTTAGGTCGCACTAGCGGTGGACAGTTCTTC. Translation: CASSLGRTSGGQFF.

This clonotype came up many times. The chain uses TRBV16 and TRBJ1-2; D ambiguous. The length of the CDR3 is 11 residues. V was cut by 3 bases and J by 8 bases, with 7 bases left in between. Germline V CDR1 and CDR2: KGHSY, FQNENV. The CDR3 nucleotides are TGTGCCAGCAGCCAGAAAAACGGCTACACCTTC. Translated: CASSQKNGYTF.

V is TRBV6-1 and J is TRBJ1-4; D is ambiguous. The CDR3 contains 14 residues. From germline, CDR1 is MNHNS and CDR2 SASEGT. V was shortened by 6 bases and J by 5 bases, with 13 bases between the two germline ends. The CDR3 coding sequence is TGTGCCAGCAGCCCCCGGGTCTGGAATGAAAAACTGTTTTTT. Translating it yields CASSPRVWNEKLFF.

This clonotype was picked up a small number of times. An end of the junction does not agree with germline; a read error may underlie this. CDR3 sequence reads: CTSSLEGSTEAFF. The DNA for the CDR3 is TGCACCAGCAGCTTGGAAGGGAGCACTGAAGCTTTCTTT. The chain recombines TRBV5-1 with TRBJ1-1, with D hard to call. Germline assignment: CDR1 SGHRS and CDR2 YFSETQ. This CDR3 is 13 amino acids long.

This clonotype was found a few times. The V call is TRBV18, the J call TRBJ2-7; the D is unclear. The CDR3 runs 13 residues. Germline CDR1 is KGHSH and CDR2 is LQKENI. V was trimmed by 4 bases and J by 2 bases, leaving 9 bases between them. The CDR3 loop is CASSHGQAYEQYF. The CDR3 nucleotides read TGTGCCAGCTCACACGGGCAGGCCTACGAGCAGTACTTC.

This clonotype was recorded many times. The genes are TRBV7-9 and TRBJ2-6, with 9 bases lining up with TRBD1. The CDR3 runs to 18 residues. Unmatched junction bases numbered 11, after V lost 4 bases and J lost 4 bases. Germline values: CDR1 SEHNR, CDR2 FQNEAQ (reference sequence). In nucleotides, the CDR3 is TGTGCCAGCAGCTCGACGACAGGGGGGGAATACGGGGCCAACGTCCTGACTTTC. It translates to CASSSTTGGEYGANVLTF.

The chain couples TRBV3-1 to TRBJ1-1; maybe TRBD1 (6 bases). CDR1 is LGHDT and CDR2 is YNNKEL in the germline V gene (reference sequence). V was cut by 7 bases and J by 4 bases, with 13 bases left in between. The CDR3 extends over 13 amino acids. The chain's CDR3 is CASMRGPGTEAFF. DNA for the CDR3: TGTGCCAGCATGCGGGGGCCCGGCACTGAAGCTTTCTTT.

This chain uses TRBV18 with TRBJ2-7; 8 bases map to TRBD1. CDR1 is KGHSH, CDR2 LQKENI, per germline. Trimming removed 2 bases from V and 5 bases from J; junction bases left unmatched: 5. This CDR3 region has 14 residues. CDR3 loop: CASSPNRGSDEQYF. The CDR3 coding sequence is TGTGCCAGCTCACCAAACAGGGGGAGCGACGAGCAGTACTTC.

Ten or more counts support this clonotype. V and J are TRBV20-1 and TRBJ2-5; 9 bases are shared with TRBD2. This CDR3 has 14 amino acids. With 5 bases clipped from V and 2 bases from J, the junction kept 6 bases outside the gene matches. CDR1 is DFQATT and CDR2 is SNEGSKA in the germline V gene (reference sequence). CDR3 loop: CSADPGLAQETQYF. CDR3 nucleotide sequence: TGCAGTGCTGATCCGGGACTAGCTCAAGAGACCCAGTACTTC.

This clonotype has at least ten counts. The genes are TRBV10-3 and TRBJ2-5; 7 bases are shared with TRBD2. The germline CDR1 and CDR2 sequences are ENHRY and SYGVKD. The CDR3 loop spans 17 amino acids. Germline trimming cut 3 bases from V and 1 base from J; bases unmatched to any gene: 11. As DNA, the CDR3 is TGTGCCATCAGTGATGGGAGGGCCCTGGGCGCCCAAGAGACCCAGTACTTC. Its translation is CAISDGRALGAQETQYF.

This clonotype has at least ten counts. V is TRBV28 and J is TRBJ2-1; 15 bases align to TRBD2. The germline gives CDR1 MDHEN, CDR2 SYDVKM. The trim removed 4 bases at V and 7 bases at J, leaving 5 bases unmatched. The CDR3 is 16 residues long. CDR3 sequence: CASSSPGTSGRNEQFF. The CDR3 region has the DNA TGTGCCAGCAGTTCGCCTGGGACTAGCGGGAGGAATGAGCAGTTCTTC.

The V call is TRBV5-1, the J call TRBJ2-1, with D hard to call. The CDR3 runs to 17 residues. The ends were cut back, 3 bases at V and 7 bases at J, with 23 bases in the middle. The germline V gene has CDR1 SGHRS and CDR2 YFSETQ. CDR3 sequence: CASSSSRGLPLLNEQFF. Written as DNA, the CDR3 is TGCGCCAGCAGCTCCAGCCGTGGGCTACCTCTGTTGAATGAGCAGTTCTTC.

The chain is built from TRBV7-2 and TRBJ2-3; TRBD2 matches 10 bases. Per the germline V gene, CDR1 is SGHTA and CDR2 is FQGNSA. V trimming: 2 bases; J trimming: 2 bases; junction bases outside the gene matches: 10. This CDR3 contains 18 residues. CDR3 bases: TGTGCCAGCAGCTTATCCGTAGCGGGGGGTGACTTCACAGATACGCAGTATTTT. Translating it yields CASSLSVAGGDFTDTQYF.

This clonotype was recorded many times. The genes are TRBV2 and TRBJ2-7, with 12 bases that match TRBD2. The germline V gene has CDR1 SNHLY and CDR2 FYNNEI. This CDR3 is built from 19 residues. J was trimmed by 6 bases and V by 3 bases; bases with no gene match: 18. The CDR3, as DNA: TGTGCCAGCAGTGAGCGGACGCTAGCGGGGGGGACCAAATGGGGCGAGCAGTACTTC. This translates into CASSERTLAGGTKWGEQYF.

This clonotype has just a few counts. This may be a read error: a much more frequent sequence differs by one nucleotide. V usage is TRBV6-1 and J usage is TRBJ2-2; a weak D match, TRBD1 (5 bases). The length of the CDR3 is 17 residues. Germline-derived CDR1 and CDR2 are MNHNS and SASEGT. V lost 1 base, J lost 4 bases, and 16 bases lay in between. CDR3 sequence reads: CASSEEAHLGVTGELFF. DNA of the CDR3: TGTGCCAGCAGTGAAGAGGCCCATCTAGGGGTCACCGGGGAGCTGTTTTTT.

This clonotype was seen many times. The CDR3 loop is CAVGLAGVGDTQYF. DNA for the CDR3: TGTGCCGTCGGACTAGCGGGAGTGGGAGATACGCAGTATTTT. The rearrangement joins TRBV3-1 to TRBJ2-3, with TRBD2 matching over 13 bases. The ends lost 11 bases at V and 5 bases at J; junction bases unmatched: 7. The length of the CDR3 is 14 residues. The germline V gene encodes CDR1 LGHDT and CDR2 YNNKEL (reference sequence).

The chain has TRBV4-1 and TRBJ1-6, with 9 bases fitting TRBD1. The CDR3 totals 15 residues. V lost 4 bases, J lost 7 bases, and 5 bases stayed unmatched. Looked up from germline, CDR1 is MGHRA and CDR2 is YSYEKL. CDR3 in DNA: TGCGCCAGCAGCCCACGGGGGACAGGGAATTCACCCCTCCACTTT. Amino acids: CASSPRGTGNSPLHF.

This clonotype was seen only a few times. J is TRBJ1-2 and V is TRBV4-1; no definite D call. Trimming shortened V by 0 bases and J by 4 bases, and 9 bases separated the two germline ends. The germline CDR1 and CDR2 sequences are MGHRA and YSYEKL. CDR3 length equals 14 residues. This CDR3 is CASSQERPIYGYTF. As DNA, the CDR3 is TGCGCCAGCAGCCAAGAGAGACCGATCTATGGCTACACCTTC.